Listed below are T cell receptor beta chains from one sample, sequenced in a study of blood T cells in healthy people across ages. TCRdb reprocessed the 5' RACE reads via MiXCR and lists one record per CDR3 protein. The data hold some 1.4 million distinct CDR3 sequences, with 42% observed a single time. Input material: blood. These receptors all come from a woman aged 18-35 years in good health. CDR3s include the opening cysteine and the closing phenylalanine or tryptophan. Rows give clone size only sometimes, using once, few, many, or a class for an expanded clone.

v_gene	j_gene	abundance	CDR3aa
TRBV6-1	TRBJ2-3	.	CASSEASTRDTQYF
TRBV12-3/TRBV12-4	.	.	CASRDADGYNEQYF
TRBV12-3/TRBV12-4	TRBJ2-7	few	CASSPRGGQSYEQYF
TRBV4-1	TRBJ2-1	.	CASSQSDLSYNEQFF
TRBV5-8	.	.	CASSWGGQGVYEQYF
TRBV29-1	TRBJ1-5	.	CSVETVGGTQHF
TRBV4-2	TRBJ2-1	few	CASSQGETYNEQFF
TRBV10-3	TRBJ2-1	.	CAISDGAAGGTAFYNEQFF
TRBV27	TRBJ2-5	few	CASSFREGLETQYF
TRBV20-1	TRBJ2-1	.	CSARGSGRSMHGIEQFF
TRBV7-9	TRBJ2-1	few	CASSFRQGQGGEQFF
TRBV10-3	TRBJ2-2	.	CAISGGSQSNTGELFF
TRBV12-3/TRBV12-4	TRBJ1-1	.	CASTRRQGAGTEAFF
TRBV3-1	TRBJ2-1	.	CASSQDRLLAGGRNEQFF
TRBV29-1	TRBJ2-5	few	CSVEPASGREKQYF
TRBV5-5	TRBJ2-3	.	CASSSTEYGTQYF
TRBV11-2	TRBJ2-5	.	CASSLRLAAKETQYF
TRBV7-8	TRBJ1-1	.	CASSPGQGVTTEAFF
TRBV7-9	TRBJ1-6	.	CASSLGDAGWGSPLHF
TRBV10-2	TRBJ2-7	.	CASRDRDGDKTSSYEQYF
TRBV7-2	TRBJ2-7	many	CASSSGDLSYEQYF
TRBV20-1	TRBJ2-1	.	CSAMLAGVSNEQFF
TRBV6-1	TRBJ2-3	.	CASMTRGDTDTQYF
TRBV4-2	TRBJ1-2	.	CASSQGQAGYTF
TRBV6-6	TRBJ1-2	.	CASTIGHPSGYTF
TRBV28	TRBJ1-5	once	CASSLVIGTALNQPQHF
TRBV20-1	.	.	CSARDVGGYYEQYF
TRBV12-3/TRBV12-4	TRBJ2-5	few	CASSFAAAETQYF
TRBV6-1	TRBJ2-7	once	CASSASGSRHEQYF
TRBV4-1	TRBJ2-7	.	CASRPGPTYSYEQYF
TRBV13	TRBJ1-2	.	CASSFGRNGYTF
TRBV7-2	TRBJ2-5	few	CASTPGGLETQYF
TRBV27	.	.	CASSFETGFEQYF
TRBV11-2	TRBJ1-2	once	CASSLDPGSYGYTF